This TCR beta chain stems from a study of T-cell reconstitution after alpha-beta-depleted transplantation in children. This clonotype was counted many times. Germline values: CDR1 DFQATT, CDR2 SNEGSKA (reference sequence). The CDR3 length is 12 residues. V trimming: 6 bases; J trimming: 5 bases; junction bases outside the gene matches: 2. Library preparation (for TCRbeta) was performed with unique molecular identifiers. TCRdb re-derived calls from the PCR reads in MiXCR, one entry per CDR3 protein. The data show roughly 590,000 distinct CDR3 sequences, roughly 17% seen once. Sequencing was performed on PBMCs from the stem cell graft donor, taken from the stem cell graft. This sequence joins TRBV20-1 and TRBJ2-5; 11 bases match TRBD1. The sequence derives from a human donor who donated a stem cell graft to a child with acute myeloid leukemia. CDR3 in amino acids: CSAWDRGETQYF. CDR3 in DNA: TGCAGTGCCTGGGACAGGGGGGAGACCCAGTACTTC.